The T cell receptor (beta chain) described here comes from a study of siplizumab effects on memory and regulatory T cells. Sequencing was performed with immunoSEQ multiplex PCR; in TCRdb, only in-frame clones are kept and a portion is missing. Of just over 60,000 clones detected, around 79% appear once; the ten largest clones hold about 0.42%. Germline CDR1 is SGDLS and CDR2 is YYNGEE. Unmatched junction bases numbered 4, after V lost 3 bases and J lost 6 bases. The CDR3 extends over 15 amino acids. Sample: memory CD4+ T cells sorted from blood. The V and J genes are TRBV9 and TRBJ2-2, with TRBD2 identical over 11 bases. This sequence originates from a human donor in good health. The CDR3 is CASSGSGGAPGELFF. CDR3 in DNA: TGTGCCAGCAGCGGTAGCGGGGGGGCCCCCGGGGAGCTGTTTTTT. Drawing the rest from reference TRBV9 and TRBJ2-2, the complete variable domain is DSGVTQTPKHLITATGQRVTLRCSPRSGDLSVYWYQQSLDQGLQFLIQYYNGEERAKGNILERFSAQQFPDLHSELNLSSLELGDSALYFCASSGSGGAPGELFFGEGSRLTVL.